Below, one T cell receptor beta chain is given with its context. Its antigen is still unknown. This sample is drawn from a study of beta chain features in type 1 diabetes. Whole-study results and caveats: All four CD4+ subsets from Type 1 diabetes patients carried moderately but significantly shorter TCRB CDR3s.

Since all of the isolated RNA was reverse transcribed, expressed TCRB transcripts were what got sequenced. Sequencing was performed with immunoSEQ multiplex PCR; in TCRdb, only in-frame clones are kept and a portion is missing. The repertoire includes roughly 330,000 clones, approximately 13% of them detected once, and roughly 0.015% sits in the top ten. This CDR3 has 16 amino acids. The ends were cut back, 5 bases at V and 6 bases at J, with 21 bases in the middle. Germline V lookup: CDR1 SEHNR, CDR2 FQNEAQ (reference sequence). The sequence came from a woman aged 18-35 years with type 1 diabetes. Sequencing input: naive CD4+ T cells from blood. The gene calls are TRBV7-9 and TRBJ2-3; a possible D gene is TRBD2 (5 bases). The CDR3 is CASSDPTRESIDTQYF. The CDR3 DNA reads TGTGCCAGCAGCGACCCTACTAGAGAGTCTATCGATACGCAGTATTTT.